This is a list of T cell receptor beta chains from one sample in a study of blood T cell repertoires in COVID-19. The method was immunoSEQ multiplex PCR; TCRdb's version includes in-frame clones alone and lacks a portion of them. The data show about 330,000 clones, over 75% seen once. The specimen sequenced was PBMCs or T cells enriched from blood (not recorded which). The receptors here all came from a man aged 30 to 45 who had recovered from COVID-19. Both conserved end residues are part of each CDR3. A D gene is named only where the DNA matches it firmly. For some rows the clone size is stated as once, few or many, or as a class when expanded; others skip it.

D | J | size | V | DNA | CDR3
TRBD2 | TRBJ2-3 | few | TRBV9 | TGTGCCAGCAGCGTTGCGGGGGGGCTAGGCACAGATACGCAGTATTTT | CASSVAGGLGTDTQYF
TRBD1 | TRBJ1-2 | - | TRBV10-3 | TGTGCCATCCCCCCTGGGACAGGGGTGAACTATGGCTACACCTTC | CAIPPGTGVNYGYTF
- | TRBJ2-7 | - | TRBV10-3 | TGTGCCTCAGCAGCGGTTAACGAGCAGTACTTC | CASAAVNEQYF
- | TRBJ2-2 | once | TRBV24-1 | TGTGCCACCAGTGACGTAGCAGCAGGGGCGGACACCGGGGAGCTGTTTTTT | CATSDVAAGADTGELFF
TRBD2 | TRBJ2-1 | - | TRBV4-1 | TGCGCCAGCAGCCCCGCCGCGGGGGGGCACAATGAGCAGTTCTTC | CASSPAAGGHNEQFF
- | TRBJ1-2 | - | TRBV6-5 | TGTGCCAGCAGTTCAACAGGGAGTTATGGCTACACCTTC | CASSSTGSYGYTF
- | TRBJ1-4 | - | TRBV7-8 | TGTGCCAGCAGCGTAGTCCCTCACACCTCGGGGAGTGAAAAACTGTTTTTT | CASSVVPHTSGSEKLFF
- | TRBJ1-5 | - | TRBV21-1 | TGTGCCAGCACCACACAGGGGATAAAGTCGGTGCCCCAGCATTTT | CASTTQGIKSVPQHF
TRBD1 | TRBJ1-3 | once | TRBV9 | TGTGCCAGCAGTCCAGGGGGACAGGGGTCGGATTCTGGAAACACCATATATTTT | CASSPGGQGSDSGNTIYF
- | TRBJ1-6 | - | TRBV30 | TGTGCCTGGAGTGTACGTCTGCGGGGACCCCTCCACTTT | CAWSVRLRGPLHF